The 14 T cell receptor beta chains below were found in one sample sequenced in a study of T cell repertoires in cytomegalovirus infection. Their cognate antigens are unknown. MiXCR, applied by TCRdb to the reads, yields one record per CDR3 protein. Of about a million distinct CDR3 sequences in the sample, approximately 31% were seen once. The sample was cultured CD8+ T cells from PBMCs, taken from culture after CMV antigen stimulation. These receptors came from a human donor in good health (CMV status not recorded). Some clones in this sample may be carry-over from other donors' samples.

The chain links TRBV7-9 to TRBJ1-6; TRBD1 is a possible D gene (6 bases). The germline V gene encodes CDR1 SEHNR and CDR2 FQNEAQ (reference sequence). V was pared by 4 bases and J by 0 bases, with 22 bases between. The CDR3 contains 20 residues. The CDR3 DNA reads TGTGCCAGCAGCTCCACCTCACAGGGAACGGAGAGCTCCTATAATTCACCCCTCCACTTT. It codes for CASSSTSQGTESSYNSPLHF.

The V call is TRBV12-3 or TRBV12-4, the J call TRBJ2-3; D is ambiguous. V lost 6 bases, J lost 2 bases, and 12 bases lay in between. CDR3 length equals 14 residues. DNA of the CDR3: TGTGCCAGCAGGCCAGGTACTTTCACAGATACGCAGTATTTT. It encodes CASRPGTFTDTQYF.

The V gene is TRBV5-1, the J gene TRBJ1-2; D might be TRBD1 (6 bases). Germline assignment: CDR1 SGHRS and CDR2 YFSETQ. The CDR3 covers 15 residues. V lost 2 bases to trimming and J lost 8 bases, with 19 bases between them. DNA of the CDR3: TGCGCCAGCAGCTTCTTGCAGGGGCCAGTGGAAGGCTACACCTTC. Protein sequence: CASSFLQGPVEGYTF.

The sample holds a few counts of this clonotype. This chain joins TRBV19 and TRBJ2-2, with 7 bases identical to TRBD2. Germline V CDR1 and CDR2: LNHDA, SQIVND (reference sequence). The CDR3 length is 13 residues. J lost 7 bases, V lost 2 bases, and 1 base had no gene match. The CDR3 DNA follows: TGTGCCAGTAGTATAACGGGAGGCGGGGAGCTGTTTTTT. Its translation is CASSITGGGELFF. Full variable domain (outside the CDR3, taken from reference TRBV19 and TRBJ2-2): DGGITQSPKYLFRKEGQNVTLSCEQNLNHDAMYWYRQDPGQGLRLIYYSQIVNDFQKGDIAEGYSVSREKKESFPLTVTSAQKNPTAFYLCASSITGGGELFFGEGSRLTVL.

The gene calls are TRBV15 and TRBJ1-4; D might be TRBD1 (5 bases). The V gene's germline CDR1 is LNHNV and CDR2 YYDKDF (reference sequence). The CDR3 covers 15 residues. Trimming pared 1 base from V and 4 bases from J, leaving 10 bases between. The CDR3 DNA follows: TGTGCCACCAGCAGAGCAGGGAGTTTTAATGAAAAACTGTTTTTT. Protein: CATSRAGSFNEKLFF.

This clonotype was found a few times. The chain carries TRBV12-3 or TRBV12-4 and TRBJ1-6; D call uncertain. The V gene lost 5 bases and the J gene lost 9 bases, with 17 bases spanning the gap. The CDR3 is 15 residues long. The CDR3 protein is CASSGREEWGSPLHF. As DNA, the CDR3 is TGTGCCAGCAGTGGCCGGGAAGAGTGGGGTTCACCCCTCCACTTT.

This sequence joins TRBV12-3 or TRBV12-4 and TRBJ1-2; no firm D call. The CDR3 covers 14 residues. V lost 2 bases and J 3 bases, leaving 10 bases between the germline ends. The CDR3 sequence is CASSLPDRHYGYTF. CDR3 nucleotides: TGTGCCAGCAGTTTACCCGACCGGCACTATGGCTACACCTTC.

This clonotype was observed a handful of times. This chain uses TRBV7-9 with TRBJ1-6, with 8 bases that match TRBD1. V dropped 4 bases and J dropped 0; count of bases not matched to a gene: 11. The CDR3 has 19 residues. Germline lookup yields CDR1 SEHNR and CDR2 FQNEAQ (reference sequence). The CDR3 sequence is CASSSVGGQESSYNSPLHF. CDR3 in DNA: TGTGCCAGCAGCTCCGTCGGGGGACAGGAGAGCTCCTATAATTCACCCCTCCACTTT. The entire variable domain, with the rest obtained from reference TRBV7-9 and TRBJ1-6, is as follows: DTGVSQNPRHKITKRGQNVTFRCDPISEHNRLYWYRQTLGQGPEFLTYFQNEAQLEKSRLLSDRFSAERPKGSFSTLEIQRTEQGDSAMYLCASSSVGGQESSYNSPLHFGNGTRLTVT.

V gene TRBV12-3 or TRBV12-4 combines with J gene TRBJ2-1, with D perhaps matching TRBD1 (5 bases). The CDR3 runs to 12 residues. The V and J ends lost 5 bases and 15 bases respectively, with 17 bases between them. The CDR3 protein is CASSPEVRVLFF. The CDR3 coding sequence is TGTGCCAGCAGTCCCGAAGTCAGGGTTCTGTTCTTC.

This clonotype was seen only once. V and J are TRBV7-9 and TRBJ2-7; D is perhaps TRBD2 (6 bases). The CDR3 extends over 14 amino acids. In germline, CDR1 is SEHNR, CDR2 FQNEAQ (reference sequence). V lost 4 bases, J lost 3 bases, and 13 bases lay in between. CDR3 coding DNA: TGTGCCAGCAGCTCGGGGGACTCCATCTACGAGCAGTACGTC. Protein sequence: CASSSGDSIYEQYV.

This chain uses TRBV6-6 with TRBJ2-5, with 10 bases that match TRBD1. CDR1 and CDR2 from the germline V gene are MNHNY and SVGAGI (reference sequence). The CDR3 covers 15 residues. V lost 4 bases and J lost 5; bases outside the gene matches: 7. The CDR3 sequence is CASSFDRGPGETQYF. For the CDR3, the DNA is TGTGCCAGCAGTTTCGACAGGGGGCCTGGGGAGACCCAGTACTTC.

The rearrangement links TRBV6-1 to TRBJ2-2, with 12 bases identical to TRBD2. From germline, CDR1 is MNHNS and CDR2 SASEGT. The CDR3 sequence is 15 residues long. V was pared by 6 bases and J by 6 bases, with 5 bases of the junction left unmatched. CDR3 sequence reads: CASSTSGGLAGELFF. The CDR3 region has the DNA TGTGCCAGCAGCACTAGCGGGGGGTTGGCCGGGGAGCTGTTTTTT.

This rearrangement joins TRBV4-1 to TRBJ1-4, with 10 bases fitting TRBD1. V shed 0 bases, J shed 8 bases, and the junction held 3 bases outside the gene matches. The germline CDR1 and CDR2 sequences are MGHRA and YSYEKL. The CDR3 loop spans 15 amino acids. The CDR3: CASSQEWTGGEKLFF. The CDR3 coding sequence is TGCGCCAGCAGCCAAGAATGGACAGGGGGGGAAAAACTGTTTTTT.

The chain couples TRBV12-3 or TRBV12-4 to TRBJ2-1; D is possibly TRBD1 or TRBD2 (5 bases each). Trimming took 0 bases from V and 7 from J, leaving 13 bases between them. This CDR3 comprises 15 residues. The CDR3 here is CASSLAGPWGNEQFF. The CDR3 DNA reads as TGTGCCAGCAGTTTAGCGGGGCCTTGGGGGAATGAGCAGTTCTTC.